Presented here are 20 T cell receptor beta chains from one specimen sequenced in a study of T cells in Graves' hyperthyroidism and ophthalmopathy (dated by TCRdb to the late 2010s). The library came from multiplex PCR. Sequencing was carried out with an Illumina HiSeq 2000. The TCR beta CDR3 regions were amplified from the RNA transcripts. The first round of RT-PCR for the TCR CDR3 was performed with the HTBI primer set and the Qiagen OneStep RT-PCR kit. The public reads were run again by TCRdb, first through fastp at Q25 and then through MiXCR, and only productive beta chains were kept. For every CDR3 protein sequence, its rows merge into one entry that carries the most common genes and DNA. The sample contains over 350,000 distinct CDR3 sequences, over 12% of them found a single time. The leading ten clones occupy around 28% of the sample. Sequencing was carried out using blood. Receptors originate from a man aged 45-60 years with Graves' ophthalmopathy.

This clonotype was detected many times. The chain recombines TRBV20-1 with TRBJ2-4; D is perhaps TRBD1 (7 bases). V was trimmed by 5 bases and J by 0 bases, leaving 20 bases between them. Germline CDR1 and CDR2: DFQATT and SNEGSKA (reference sequence). There are 17 residues in the CDR3. The CDR3 DNA reads TGCAGTGCTCAGGGGGGAACATGGGAGATAGCCAAAAACATTCAGTACTTC. As protein: CSAQGGTWEIAKNIQYF.

V gene TRBV6-1 combines with J gene TRBJ2-1; no definite D call. Germline V gene sequence: CDR1 MNHNS, CDR2 SASEGT. Deletions cut 8 bases from V and 8 bases from J, with 10 bases between. The CDR3 runs 11 residues. The DNA of the CDR3 is TGTGCCAGCTGGTCCTTGGATGAGCAGTTCTTC. Protein: CASWSLDEQFF.

This clonotype was seen many times. This sequence joins TRBV24-1 and TRBJ2-7; D ambiguous. The germline V gene has CDR1 KGHDR and CDR2 SFDVKD. CDR3 length equals 15 residues. V was clipped by 0 bases and J by 7 bases, with 15 bases between them. The CDR3 region has the DNA TGTGCCACCAGTGATTTGCATGGGCCACCGGCTGAGCAGTACTTC. Translation gives CATSDLHGPPAEQYF.

In this sample, this clonotype turned up many times. This chain connects TRBV5-1 to TRBJ2-3; TRBD2 matches at 9 bases. CDR1 is SGHRS, CDR2 YFSETQ, per germline. CDR3 length equals 16 residues. V lost 0 bases to trimming and J lost 6 bases; unmatched junction nucleotides: 8. DNA of the CDR3: TGCGCCAGCAGCTTGGACCCGGGACTAGCTCAGGATACGCAGTATTTT. Its protein product is CASSLDPGLAQDTQYF.

V gene TRBV9 combines with J gene TRBJ2-2; 8 nucleotides match TRBD2. The CDR3 loop spans 15 amino acids. Germline V gene data show CDR1 as SGDLS and CDR2 as YYNGEE. V lost 3 bases, J lost 5 bases, and 6 bases stayed unmatched. CDR3 protein: CASSGGLAGTGELFF. In DNA, the CDR3 is TGTGCCAGCAGCGGCGGACTAGCCGGTACCGGGGAGCTGTTTTTT. Complete variable domain (other parts from reference TRBV9 and TRBJ2-2): DSGVTQTPKHLITATGQRVTLRCSPRSGDLSVYWYQQSLDQGLQFLIQYYNGEERAKGNILERFSAQQFPDLHSELNLSSLELGDSALYFCASSGGLAGTGELFFGEGSRLTVL.

The chain links TRBV28 to TRBJ2-7; maybe TRBD1 (6 bases). Germline assignment: CDR1 MDHEN and CDR2 SYDVKM. The V end was cut by 6 bases, the J end by 6 bases, with 27 bases between. The CDR3 length is 17 residues. The CDR3 DNA reads as TGTGCCAGCAGCCTTCAGGGTTCTAGGCAGGGGACCAGCGAGCAGTACTTC. It is translated as CASSLQGSRQGTSEQYF. The full variable domain, completed using reference TRBV28 and TRBJ2-7, is DVKVTQSSRYLVKRTGEKVFLECVQDMDHENMFWYRQDPGLGLRLIYFSYDVKMKEKGDIPEGYSVSREKKERFSLILESASTNQTSMYLCASSLQGSRQGTSEQYFGPGTRLTVT.

The chain links TRBV28 to TRBJ2-1; TRBD1 is a possible D gene (7 bases). The CDR3 sequence is 13 residues long. Trimming pared 7 bases from V and 6 bases from J, leaving 13 bases between. Germline lookup yields CDR1 MDHEN and CDR2 SYDVKM. The CDR3 DNA reads as TGTGCCAGCAACCAGGGGGGAGGCAATGAGCAGTTCTTC. Translating gives CASNQGGGNEQFF.

This clonotype was picked up a small number of times. The V and J genes are TRBV28 and TRBJ1-5; 9 bases line up with TRBD1. The germline gives CDR1 MDHEN, CDR2 SYDVKM. V lost 8 bases, J lost 6 bases, and 11 bases stayed unmatched. This CDR3 region has 15 residues. Here the CDR3 reads CASFLKQGAGQPQHF. The CDR3 region has the DNA TGTGCCAGCTTTCTCAAACAGGGGGCGGGTCAGCCCCAGCATTTT.

This chain's CDR3 is CAWGGDGNIQYF. For the CDR3, the DNA is TGTGCCTGGGGGGGAGATGGGAACATTCAGTACTTC. The rearrangement joins TRBV30 to TRBJ2-4; either TRBD1 or TRBD2 may supply D (5 bases each). This CDR3 comprises 12 residues. Trimming stripped 5 bases from V and 7 bases from J, with 12 bases between. Germline V gene lookup returns CDR1 GTSNPN and CDR2 SVGIG (reference sequence).

This clonotype showed up just a few times. The DNA of the CDR3 is TGTGCCAGCAGTTCCCACAGAGGACTAGGGGACGAGACCCAGTACTTC. It is translated as CASSSHRGLGDETQYF. This rearrangement joins TRBV28 to TRBJ2-5, with 7 bases matching TRBD2. Germline V gene data show CDR1 as MDHEN and CDR2 as SYDVKM. The CDR3 is 16 amino acids. V trimming: 4 bases; J trimming: 5 bases; junction bases outside the gene matches: 13.

Only a few counts were recorded for this clonotype. The chain links TRBV7-9 to TRBJ2-3, with TRBD2 as a possible D gene (5 bases). Looked up from germline, CDR1 is SEHNR and CDR2 is FQNEAQ (reference sequence). Trimming removed 5 bases from V and 2 bases from J, with 20 bases in between. CDR3 length: 17 residues. CDR3 residues: CASSPIHSAVDTDTQYF. The CDR3, as DNA: TGTGCCAGCAGCCCCATCCACTCAGCGGTTGACACAGATACGCAGTATTTT.

Comments on this clonotype: A much larger clone differs from this one at a single base, so this may be a read error. The chain is built from TRBV2 and TRBJ2-1; D not certain. Germline V gene sequence: CDR1 SNHLY, CDR2 FYNNEI. The CDR3 sequence is 13 residues long. V was cut by 3 bases and J by 2 bases, with 5 bases left in between. The CDR3 nucleotides are TGTGCCAGCAGTGACGGAGCCTACAATGAGCAGTTCTTC. Amino acid sequence: CASSDGAYNEQFF.

There are many counts of this clonotype. The rearrangement uses TRBV6-1 and TRBJ2-7, with 7 bases fitting TRBD1. Trimming cost V 6 bases and J 3 bases; bases outside gene matches: 11. The germline CDR1 and CDR2 sequences are MNHNS and SASEGT. This CDR3 is 15 amino acids long. CDR3 loop: CASSRDRGGHYEQYF. The CDR3 nucleotides read TGTGCCAGCAGCAGGGACAGAGGAGGACACTACGAGCAGTACTTC.

V is TRBV4-1 and J is TRBJ2-7; D is perhaps TRBD2 (5 bases). The germline V gene has CDR1 MGHRA and CDR2 YSYEKL. V was shortened by 1 base and J by 3 bases, with 13 bases between the two germline ends. The CDR3 is made up of 15 amino acids. CDR3 amino acids: CASSQGGSSDYEQYF. The CDR3 DNA reads TGCGCCAGCAGCCAAGGCGGGTCATCGGACTACGAGCAGTACTTC.

The chain combines TRBV20-1 with TRBJ2-7, with 13 bases lining up with TRBD2. The germline gives CDR1 DFQATT, CDR2 SNEGSKA (reference sequence). V was pared by 4 bases and J by 0 bases, with 6 bases of the junction left unmatched. This CDR3 is 16 amino acids long. The DNA for the CDR3 is TGCAGTGCTACGGGGACTAGCGGGAAGAGCTCCTACGAGCAGTACTTC. It encodes CSATGTSGKSSYEQYF.

This clonotype appeared once. An end of the junction does not agree with germline; a read error may underlie this. This chain links TRBV19 with TRBJ2-7, with a tentative D call TRBD1 (5 bases). Looked up from germline, CDR1 is LNHDA and CDR2 is SQIVND (reference sequence). The CDR3 loop spans 12 amino acids. CDR3 coding DNA: TGTGCCAGTAGTAACAAGGGGTACGGGCAGTACTTC. Residues: CASSNKGYGQYF.

This clonotype was picked up a small number of times. The chain couples TRBV30 to TRBJ2-7; 7 bases map to TRBD1. From germline, CDR1 is GTSNPN and CDR2 SVGIG (reference sequence). V lost 0 bases, J lost 4 bases, and 3 bases stayed unmatched. The CDR3 runs to 13 residues. This CDR3 reads CAWSVQGLYEQYF. DNA of the CDR3: TGTGCCTGGAGTGTACAGGGGTTGTACGAGCAGTACTTC.

The chain has TRBV7-9 and TRBJ1-1, with 7 positions matching TRBD1. With V trimmed by 1 base and J by 5 bases, 10 bases remained unmatched. Germline-derived CDR1 and CDR2 are SEHNR and FQNEAQ (reference sequence). The CDR3 has 16 amino acids. The CDR3 loop is CASSLDPRQGGTEAFF. In nucleotides, the CDR3 is TGTGCCAGCAGCTTAGATCCCAGACAGGGTGGAACTGAAGCTTTCTTT. Supplemented by reference TRBV7-9 and TRBJ1-1, the full variable domain reads DTGVSQNPRHKITKRGQNVTFRCDPISEHNRLYWYRQTLGQGPEFLTYFQNEAQLEKSRLLSDRFSAERPKGSFSTLEIQRTEQGDSAMYLCASSLDPRQGGTEAFFGQGTRLTVV.

This clonotype was detected ten times or more. The chain couples TRBV5-1 to TRBJ1-2; D ambiguous. Per germline, CDR1 SGHRS and CDR2 YFSETQ. The V end was cut by 0 bases, the J end by 3 bases, with 6 bases between. The CDR3 totals 13 residues. CDR3 in amino acids: CASSLDTDYGYTF. The CDR3 DNA reads TGCGCCAGCAGCTTGGACACCGACTATGGCTACACCTTC.

This clonotype was picked up a small number of times. The chain joins TRBV12-3 or TRBV12-4 to TRBJ2-3, with 12 bases that match TRBD1. This CDR3 comprises 15 residues. Trimming cost V 6 bases and J 4 bases; bases outside gene matches: 5. DNA for the CDR3: TGTGCCAGCAGACCCGGGACAGGGGGCCCAGATACGCAGTATTTT. This codes for CASRPGTGGPDTQYF.